Listed here is a single T cell receptor (beta chain). Original data processing: Estimation of nucleated cell counts was performed using reference gene primer amplification. Clones were read by immunoSEQ multiplex PCR, and TCRdb kept only the in-frame ones, dropping some. V, J and clone size are those of that table, while D and trimming were read from the DNA. The profile covers 250,000 to 300,000 clones, with around 87% appearing a single time and 3.6% taken by the ten largest. These data come from a study of blood T cell repertoires in COVID-19. In the study overall: Both acute and convalescent COVID-19 samples were obtained from the United States, Italy and Spain. PBMCs, B-cell-depleted T cells, or T cells provided the cDNA or gDNA that made up the material.

The sequence was obtained from a man aged 18 to 30 with active or convalescent COVID-19. Source material: peripheral blood.

The CDR3 DNA follows: TGTGCCAGCAGCTTAAATGCGAACAGTTATAATGGCTACACCTTC. It yields the protein CASSLNANSYNGYTF. This chain uses TRBV7-2 with TRBJ1-2; no definite D call. Germline CDR1 SGHTA, CDR2 FQGNSA. The CDR3 is made up of 15 amino acids. Trimming took 2 bases from V and 6 from J, leaving 16 bases between them.